Below, 29 T cell receptor beta chains from the same sample are listed, as sequenced in a study of blood T cell repertoires in COVID-19. Clones were sequenced by immunoSEQ multiplex PCR, and TCRdb holds only the in-frame ones, with some missing. Here the sample spans around 430,000 clones, about nine tenths being singletons. The sequencing sample was made of peripheral blood. These receptor sequences come from a woman aged 45-65 years with COVID-19, enrolled during active disease.

This clone has just one count. The J gene is TRBJ2-5, the V gene TRBV7-9; D is unclear. CDR3 length: 12 amino acids. Germline V gene lookup returns CDR1 SEHNR and CDR2 FQNEAQ (reference sequence). Deletions cut 5 bases from V and 4 bases from J, with 8 bases between. The CDR3 DNA follows: TGTGCCAGCAGCCATAGTGGAGAGACCCAGTACTTC. It specifies CASSHSGETQYF.

J is TRBJ1-2 and V is TRBV6-1; TRBD1 matches at 8 bases. Trimming cost V 2 bases and J 6 bases; bases outside gene matches: 8. The germline gives CDR1 MNHNS, CDR2 SASEGT. The CDR3 is made up of 15 amino acids. The CDR3 sequence is CASSEYVTGGDGYTF. CDR3 DNA sequence: TGTGCCAGCAGTGAATATGTAACAGGGGGTGATGGCTACACCTTC.

The chain joins TRBV6-5 to TRBJ1-2; a weak D match, TRBD1 (6 bases). The germline gives CDR1 MNHEY, CDR2 SVGAGI. With 2 bases removed from V and 6 bases from J, the gap between germline ends came to 13 bases. The CDR3 sequence is 14 residues long. CDR3 bases: TGTGCCAGCAGTTACACCTTCCAGGGGAATGGCTACACCTTC. Protein: CASSYTFQGNGYTF.

In DNA form, the CDR3 reads TGTGCCAGCAGCCCAAGGGGGGGGATCAGCTCCTATAATTCACCCCTCCACTTT. Its translation is CASSPRGGISSYNSPLHF. The chain combines TRBV3-1 (or the pseudogene TRBV3-2) with TRBJ1-6; TRBD1 might be the D (6 bases). This CDR3 has 18 residues. Trimming left V 4 bases short and J 0 bases short, with 16 bases between. Per the germline V gene, CDR1 is LGHDT and CDR2 is YNNKEL (reference sequence).

The rearrangement links TRBV5-4 to TRBJ2-1; 11 bases match TRBD2. CDR3 length: 19 residues. Trimming at V came to 3 bases and at J to 5 bases, leaving 16 bases not matched to a gene. Germline lookup yields CDR1 SGHNT and CDR2 YYREEE (reference sequence). As DNA, the CDR3 is TGTGCCAGCAGCTCCCCTACTAGCGGGGGTGGTTTGGGCCACAATGAGCAGTTCTTC. Its protein product is CASSSPTSGGGLGHNEQFF.

This clone has just one count. The chain employs TRBV19 and TRBJ1-6, with a possible D match to TRBD1 (5 bases). This CDR3 comprises 13 residues. V was cut by 4 bases and J by 7 bases, with 8 bases left in between. Germline V gene lookup returns CDR1 LNHDA and CDR2 SQIVND (reference sequence). In DNA form, the CDR3 reads TGTGCCAGTAGTACAGGGCCAAATTCACCCCTCCACTTT. This sequence encodes CASSTGPNSPLHF. The full variable domain, completed using reference TRBV19 and TRBJ1-6, is DGGITQSPKYLFRKEGQNVTLSCEQNLNHDAMYWYRQDPGQGLRLIYYSQIVNDFQKGDIAEGYSVSREKKESFPLTVTSAQKNPTAFYLCASSTGPNSPLHFGNGTRLTVT.

The V call is TRBV11-3, the J call TRBJ2-1; D perhaps matches TRBD1 (5 bases). The CDR3 has 15 residues. CDR1 SGHNT and CDR2 YENEEA come from the germline V gene. V shed 1 base and J shed 7 bases, with 14 bases lying between them. This chain's CDR3 is CASSLGGQISNEQFF. The DNA of the CDR3 is TGTGCCAGCAGCTTAGGGGGCCAAATTAGTAATGAGCAGTTCTTC.

The chain couples TRBV10-1 to TRBJ2-3; maybe TRBD1 (6 bases). Germline lookup yields CDR1 WNHNN and CDR2 SYGVQD (reference sequence). Trimming left V 0 bases short and J 1 base short, with 8 bases between. The CDR3 is 15 amino acids. The CDR3 nucleotides read TGCGCCAGCAGTGAGTCGGCAGGGGGCACAGATACGCAGTATTTT. Protein product: CASSESAGGTDTQYF.

The chain uses TRBV28 and TRBJ1-5, with D possibly being TRBD1 (5 bases). Germline-derived CDR1 and CDR2 are MDHEN and SYDVKM. The CDR3 extends over 13 amino acids. Trimming left V 3 bases short and J 9 bases short, with 12 bases between. Here the CDR3 reads CASSFQGSRPQHF. As DNA, the CDR3 is TGTGCCAGCAGTTTTCAGGGCTCGCGGCCCCAGCATTTT.

The chain uses TRBV5-1 and TRBJ2-1; 15 positions match TRBD2. The germline CDR1 and CDR2 sequences are SGHRS and YFSETQ. Trimming at V came to 1 base and at J to 10 bases, leaving 9 bases not matched to a gene. CDR3 length equals 17 residues. DNA for the CDR3: TGCGCCAGCAGCTTGAGGTGGACTAGCGGGGGGGCAGGCGAGCAGTTCTTC. Protein: CASSLRWTSGGAGEQFF.

The chain uses TRBV24-1 and TRBJ1-5; TRBD1 is a possible D gene (5 bases). The CDR3 sequence is 15 residues long. The V and J ends lost 3 bases and 3 bases respectively, with 11 bases between them. From germline, CDR1 is KGHDR and CDR2 SFDVKD. In DNA form, the CDR3 reads TGTGCCACCAGTGATCCCCGACAGATCAATCAGCCCCAGCATTTT. The encoded protein is CATSDPRQINQPQHF.

The chain couples TRBV5-1 to TRBJ2-2; D is uncertain. Trimming removed 6 bases at V and 6 bases at J, with 9 bases between. Germline V gene sequence: CDR1 SGHRS, CDR2 YFSETQ. CDR3 length: 12 residues. As DNA, the CDR3 is TGCGCCAGCACCGCGGTCCCCGGGGAGCTGTTTTTT. It yields the protein CASTAVPGELFF.

The gene calls are TRBV6-5 and TRBJ1-1; TRBD1 matches at 12 bases. Looked up from germline, CDR1 is MNHEY and CDR2 is SVGAGI. J was trimmed by 9 bases and V by 7 bases; bases with no gene match: 6. This CDR3 is 13 amino acids long. The CDR3 region is CASMGTGGEKAFF. CDR3 in DNA: TGTGCCAGCATGGGGACAGGGGGCGAAAAAGCTTTCTTT.

CDR3 sequence: CASSSTDSGNTIYF. In nucleotides, the CDR3 is TGTGCCAGCAGTTCTACCGATTCTGGAAACACCATATATTTT. This rearrangement joins TRBV5-8 to TRBJ1-3; D gene unclear. V gave up 5 bases and J gave up 1 base, with 10 bases separating them. CDR1 is SGHTS and CDR2 is YDEGEE in the germline V gene. This CDR3 is 14 amino acids long.

V is TRBV7-8 and J is TRBJ2-1, with TRBD2 as a possible D gene (5 bases). The CDR3 has 16 residues. V dropped 5 bases and J dropped 5 bases, with 19 bases sitting between them. Germline V gene sequence: CDR1 SGHVS, CDR2 FQNEAQ. CDR3 sequence: CASSPRTGLLNNEQFF. The DNA of the CDR3 is TGTGCCAGCAGCCCCAGGACTGGACTTCTAAACAATGAGCAGTTCTTC.

V and J are TRBV15 and TRBJ1-3; D ambiguous. Germline CDR1 LNHNV, CDR2 YYDKDF (reference sequence). This CDR3 spans 15 amino acids. V was cut by 4 bases and J by 2 bases, with 12 bases left in between. CDR3 residues: CATSKQLSPGNTIYF. The CDR3 nucleotides read TGTGCCACCAGCAAACAGCTCAGTCCTGGAAACACCATATATTTT.

The chain has TRBV7-9 and TRBJ2-5, with TRBD1 identical over 8 bases. The V segment lost 5 bases and the J segment 2 bases; nucleotides outside the gene matches: 10. There are 16 residues in the CDR3. Germline CDR1 SEHNR, CDR2 FQNEAQ (reference sequence). The CDR3 is CASSLDRGYRQETQYF. As DNA, the CDR3 is TGTGCCAGCAGCCTAGACAGGGGTTATCGGCAAGAGACCCAGTACTTC.

This clone showed up many times. The chain carries TRBV12-3 or TRBV12-4 and TRBJ2-7; D is uncertain. The CDR3 consists of 9 residues. V dropped 3 bases and J dropped 9 bases, with 3 bases sitting between them. As DNA, the CDR3 is TGTGCCAGCAGTTTGCGGCAGTACTTC. Its protein product is CASSLRQYF.

In its sample, this clone was seen a few times. This chain links TRBV7-9 with TRBJ1-2; D uncertain. This CDR3 region has 13 residues. Trimming stripped 1 base from V and 4 bases from J, with 7 bases between. Germline lookup yields CDR1 SEHNR and CDR2 FQNEAQ (reference sequence). CDR3 bases: TGTGCCAGCAGCTTAGGAGACATCTATGGCTACACCTTC. Protein sequence: CASSLGDIYGYTF.

The chain couples TRBV5-1 to TRBJ2-3, with 14 bases lining up with TRBD2. This CDR3 is 16 amino acids long. Trimming took 2 bases from V and 7 from J; bases not matched to a gene: 6. Germline CDR1 reads SGHRS; CDR2 reads YFSETQ. CDR3 region: CASSFSTSGGVNTQYF. CDR3 nucleotide sequence: TGCGCCAGCAGCTTCTCGACTAGCGGGGGGGTAAATACGCAGTATTTT.

V and J are TRBV5-1 and TRBJ1-2; possible D gene TRBD1, 6 bases. Looked up from germline, CDR1 is SGHRS and CDR2 is YFSETQ. The CDR3 covers 13 residues. V lost 0 bases, J lost 7 bases, and 10 bases lay in between. CDR3 sequence: CASSLASTGGYTF. The CDR3 DNA follows: TGCGCCAGCAGCTTGGCGTCGACAGGTGGCTACACCTTC. The complete variable domain, with remaining parts taken from reference TRBV5-1 and TRBJ1-2, reads KAGVTQTPRYLIKTRGQQVTLSCSPISGHRSVSWYQQTPGQGLQFLFEYFSETQRNKGNFPGRFSGRQFSNSRSEMNVSTLELGDSALYLCASSLASTGGYTFGSGTRLTVV.

The J gene is TRBJ1-5, the V gene TRBV2; no reliable D call. Trimming pared 5 bases from V and 3 bases from J, leaving 8 bases between. CDR1 SNHLY and CDR2 FYNNEI come from the germline V gene. The CDR3 length is 13 residues. CDR3 protein: CASSLNTNQPQHF. For the CDR3, the DNA is TGTGCCAGCAGTCTAAATACCAATCAGCCCCAGCATTTT.

The chain links TRBV9 to TRBJ1-4; D unresolved. Germline-derived CDR1 and CDR2 are SGDLS and YYNGEE. The CDR3 is 14 amino acids. Trimming stripped 3 bases from V and 6 bases from J, with 12 bases between. The CDR3 reads CASSEGRRYEKLFF. Here the CDR3 DNA reads TGTGCCAGCAGCGAAGGCAGGCGCTATGAAAAACTGTTTTTT.

The J gene is TRBJ1-4, the V gene TRBV13; D ambiguous. This CDR3 has 16 residues. The germline V gene encodes CDR1 PRHDT and CDR2 FYEKMQ (reference sequence). The V end lost 2 bases, the J end lost 8 bases, and 18 bases lay between the germline ends. The CDR3 here is CASSLSGLRLREKLFF. CDR3 sequence (DNA): TGTGCCAGCAGCTTATCTGGTCTCCGCTTGAGGGAAAAACTGTTTTTT.

The chain combines TRBV28 with TRBJ1-5; no firm D call. The CDR3 runs to 17 residues. V gave up 6 bases and J gave up 0 bases, with 18 bases separating them. Germline lookup yields CDR1 MDHEN and CDR2 SYDVKM. The CDR3 protein is CASRHDRGSYSNQPQHF. The CDR3 coding sequence is TGTGCCAGCAGGCACGATCGAGGGTCCTATAGCAATCAGCCCCAGCATTTT.

This clone was counted between two and nine times. The V gene is TRBV11-2, the J gene TRBJ1-3; perhaps TRBD1 as D (5 bases). The CDR3 is 16 residues long. The V gene's germline CDR1 is SGHAT and CDR2 FQNNGV. The V end lost 1 base, the J end lost 1 base, and 11 bases lay between the germline ends. Written as DNA, the CDR3 is TGTGCCAGCAGCTTAGGCGGGACTAATTCTGGAAACACCATATATTTT. This gives the protein CASSLGGTNSGNTIYF.

As to this clone: Distinct nucleotide sequences in the sample also encode this CDR3. This sequence joins TRBV27 and TRBJ2-6; D ambiguous. The CDR3 totals 13 residues. Germline loops: CDR1 MNHEY, CDR2 SMNVEV (reference sequence). V was clipped by 6 bases and J by 0 bases, with 3 bases between them. CDR3 in amino acids: CASSVSGANVLTF. The CDR3 bases are TGTGCCAGCAGCGTCTCTGGGGCCAACGTCCTGACTTTC.

The DNA for the CDR3 is TGTGCTAGTGGTTCGGGACAGGGGGATCAGCCCCAGCATTTT. Translation gives CASGSGQGDQPQHF. V is TRBV12-5 and J is TRBJ1-5, with 11 bases fitting TRBD1. Losses at the gene ends were 4 bases for V and 5 bases for J; bases not matched to a gene: 1. The germline V gene encodes CDR1 LGHNT and CDR2 FRNRAP. This CDR3 comprises 14 residues.

V is TRBV19 and J is TRBJ2-7; possibly TRBD2 for D (5 bases). The CDR3 has 13 residues. Germline V lookup: CDR1 LNHDA, CDR2 SQIVND (reference sequence). V was trimmed by 8 bases and J by 2 bases, leaving 13 bases between them. The CDR3 coding sequence is TGTGCCAGTTCCGAGGGCTCTACCTACGAGCAGTACTTC. This codes for CASSEGSTYEQYF.